The T cell receptor beta chain described here comes from a study of vaccination and CD4 T cells after COVID-19. On the study more broadly: Convalescent patients had positive nasal swab PCR results for SARS-CoV-2. Disease was mild in 9 or 10 and severe in one.

Treatment here: roughly 10-day PBMC culture with coronavirus spike peptide pools or control peptides (ViraFEST assay). Peptide pools at approximately 11 ug/ml stimulated about 1.8 million PBMCs per well with approximately 9.1 IU/ml IL-2. Researchers used the Oncomine TCR Beta short-read assay to sequence DNA from cultured CD4+ T cells. Cultured CD4+ T cells were the source of extracted genomic DNA. TCRdb analysed the PCR reads with MiXCR anew, one entry per CDR3 protein. The sample includes about 20,000 distinct CDR3 sequences, 48% of them seen just once. With respect to this clonotype: What it binds is not known.

Germline-derived CDR1 and CDR2 are DFQATT and SNEGSKA (reference sequence). CDR3 size: 14 residues. V was shortened by 6 bases and J by 4 bases, with 16 bases between the two germline ends. The genes are TRBV20-1 and TRBJ1-3, with TRBD1 as a possible D gene (5 bases). The sequence was obtained from a human donor who had recovered from COVID-19. The sequencing input was CD4+ T cells from blood, cultured in vitro. The CDR3 loop is CSAPDPRGGNTIYF. CDR3 coding DNA: TGCAGTGCCCCGGACCCTAGGGGAGGAAACACCATATATTTT.